This TCR beta chain derives from a study of cytomegalovirus exposure and HLA in healthy donors. Findings of the study overall: Generally TCR sequences proved uncommon, though certain public TCRs appeared in numerous donors.

A note on this clone: Its specificity is unknown.

V was shortened by 1 base and J by 5 bases, with 7 bases between the two germline ends. CDR3 length equals 13 residues. CDR1 LGHNA and CDR2 YSLEER come from the germline V gene. The method was immunoSEQ multiplex PCR; TCRdb's version includes in-frame clones alone and lacks a portion of them. The sample holds some 140,000 clones, 75% to 90% seen once. Material for sequencing was PBMCs. This chain joins TRBV4-3 and TRBJ2-3; possible D gene TRBD1, 5 bases. The source is a man between 18 and 35 years old in good health and CMV-seropositive. The CDR3 DNA reads TGCGCCAGCAGCCAAGGTAGGGGAGATACGCAGTATTTT. Protein sequence: CASSQGRGDTQYF.